This TCR beta chain comes out of a study of T cells in Graves' hyperthyroidism and ophthalmopathy. This CDR3 is 15 amino acids long. V lost 2 bases, J lost 1 base, and 12 bases lay in between. Germline V gives CDR1 GTSNPN, CDR2 SVGIG (reference sequence). Amplified TCR beta CDR3 regions derived from RNA transcripts. The TCR CDR3 was amplified in a first-round RT-PCR using the HTBI primer set. TCRdb processed the multiplex PCR reads anew with MiXCR; each CDR3 protein has one entry. Here the sample spans about 510,000 distinct CDR3 sequences, roughly 15% being singletons. This clonotype was detected ten times or more.

This chain connects TRBV30 to TRBJ1-5; D gene ambiguous. The clonotype was recovered from a woman aged 40 to 50 with Graves' hyperthyroidism. The sample consisted of blood. CDR3 in amino acids: CAWSLFGGSNQPQHF. CDR3 bases: TGTGCCTGGAGTCTATTCGGAGGGAGCAATCAGCCCCAGCATTTT.